Below, 27 T cell receptor beta chains from the same sample are listed, as sequenced in a study of breast tumors, draining lymph nodes, adjacent tissues. TCRdb re-derived calls from the multiplex PCR reads in MiXCR, one entry per CDR3 protein. The sample has fewer than 80,000 distinct CDR3 sequences, roughly 44% seen once. Sequencing was performed on breast tumor tissue. The receptor source for this set is a female donor with breast cancer. Some clones in this sample may be carry-over from other donors' samples.

This clonotype showed up many times. This rearrangement joins TRBV20-1 to TRBJ1-2; no reliable D call. In germline, CDR1 is DFQATT, CDR2 SNEGSKA (reference sequence). The CDR3 contains 12 residues. Trimming took 3 bases from V and 4 from J, leaving 9 bases between them. The CDR3 spells CSASTGVYGYTF. The CDR3 DNA reads TGCAGTGCTAGTACCGGGGTCTATGGCTACACCTTC.

This clonotype was counted at least ten times. The chain recombines TRBV4-2 with TRBJ1-6; D is undetermined. The V gene lost 1 base and the J gene lost 0 bases, with 7 bases spanning the gap. CDR1 and CDR2 from the germline V gene are LGHNA and YNFKEQ. This CDR3 has 16 residues. DNA for the CDR3: TGTGCCAGCAGCCAAGGGGAAAGCTCCTATAATTCACCCCTCCACTTT. It specifies CASSQGESSYNSPLHF.

The chain has TRBV7-3 and TRBJ2-5; 8 positions agree with TRBD2. Germline CDR1 reads SGHTA; CDR2 reads FQGTGA. The V gene end was trimmed by 10 bases and the J gene end by 5 bases; junction bases not matched to a gene: 12. This CDR3 spans 14 amino acids. The CDR3 sequence: CAISGGARRETQYF. The CDR3 DNA reads as TGTGCCATCTCCGGGGGGGCCCGTAGGGAGACCCAGTACTTC.

This clonotype occurred many times. V gene TRBV5-6 combines with J gene TRBJ2-7; no clear D. This CDR3 has 12 residues. V was shortened by 4 bases and J by 5 bases, with 10 bases between the two germline ends. Germline V gene lookup returns CDR1 SGHDT and CDR2 YYEEEE. CDR3 DNA: TGTGCCAGCAGCCCCCTGGGGAACGAGCAGTACTTC. Translating gives CASSPLGNEQYF.

There are many counts of this clonotype. With a much larger clone just one base away, this may be a read error. The gene calls are TRBV13 and TRBJ1-6; no definite D call. The CDR3 extends over 16 amino acids. CDR1 PRHDT and CDR2 FYEKMQ come from the germline V gene (reference sequence). Trimming cost V 4 bases and J 6 bases, with 16 bases left between them. The CDR3 DNA is TGTGCCAGCAGCTCGCACTCCCGAGCGGCTAATTCACCCCTCCACTTT. This gives the protein CASSSHSRAANSPLHF.

Comment on this clonotype: Its ends do not fully match the called genes, so a read error is possible. The chain joins TRBV7-2 to TRBJ2-3, with D tentatively TRBD1 (5 bases). This CDR3 has 16 amino acids. The germline V gene has CDR1 SGHTA and CDR2 FQGNSA. The CDR3 spells CASRLLADRVSDTQYF. CDR3 coding DNA: TGTGCTAGCAGACTCCTCGCCGACAGAGTTTCAGATACGCAGTATTTT.

This chain connects TRBV11-3 to TRBJ2-5; no definite D call. Trimming removed 2 bases at V and 5 bases at J, with 9 bases between. The CDR3 spans 13 residues. Germline CDR1 is SGHNT and CDR2 is YENEEA. CDR3 sequence (DNA): TGTGCCAGCAGCTTATTTACGCTTGAGACCCAGTACTTC. It translates to CASSLFTLETQYF.

This clonotype has at least ten counts. The chain links TRBV6-5 to TRBJ2-1, with 9 bases fitting TRBD2. V was clipped by 1 base and J by 10 bases; unmatched bases: 2. This CDR3 has 13 amino acids. Germline V gene data show CDR1 as MNHEY and CDR2 as SVGAGI. Written as DNA, the CDR3 is TGTGCCAGCAGTTACTTGGCGGGAGGGGAGCAGTTCTTC. Translated, it gives CASSYLAGGEQFF.

This clonotype was detected many times. A much larger clonotype is one base distant, so this may be a read error. The chain carries TRBV5-1 and TRBJ2-3; 10 bases match TRBD2. CDR1 is SGHRS and CDR2 is YFSETQ in the germline V gene. The CDR3 consists of 15 residues. J was trimmed by 8 bases and V by 1 base; bases with no gene match: 7. CDR3 residues: CASSLSGLAPGTQYF. The CDR3 DNA follows: TGCGCCAGCAGCTTGTCGGGACTAGCGCCAGGTACGCAGTATTTT.

The chain uses TRBV12-3 or TRBV12-4 and TRBJ1-4; D unclear. V was clipped by 6 bases and J by 13 bases, with 15 bases between them. The CDR3 extends over 12 amino acids. CDR3 in DNA: TGTGCCAGCAGCATGACTGGCCGAAGACTGTTTTTT. Translation: CASSMTGRRLFF.

Points on this clonotype: A much larger clone lies one base from this, so it may be a read error. The gene calls are TRBV6-6 and TRBJ2-7; 7 bases align to TRBD1. The CDR3 contains 12 residues. Germline values: CDR1 MNHNY, CDR2 SVGAGI (reference sequence). The CDR3 sequence is CARSHAGGEQYF. In DNA form, the CDR3 reads TGTGCCCGCAGTCACGCAGGGGGCGAGCAGTACTTC.

V is TRBV29-1 and J is TRBJ2-1, with D unresolved. Trimming removed 8 bases from V and 7 bases from J, with 12 bases in between. This CDR3 has 11 residues. From germline, CDR1 is SQVTM and CDR2 ANQGSEA. CDR3 nucleotide sequence: TGCAGCAGTGGTGGGTTAAATGAGCAGTTCTTC. Protein product: CSSGGLNEQFF.

This clonotype occurred many times. The chain carries TRBV18 and TRBJ1-6, with a weak D call TRBD1 (6 bases). Trimming took 3 bases from V and 8 from J, leaving 17 bases between them. CDR1 and CDR2 (germline): KGHSH, LQKENI. There are 16 residues in the CDR3. Here the CDR3 reads CASSPRSDRLYSPLHF. The CDR3 bases are TGTGCCAGCTCACCTCGAAGCGACAGGCTGTATTCACCCCTCCACTTT.

As for this clonotype: Mismatch with germline at one junction end may stem from a read error. The chain has TRBV4-1 and TRBJ2-7; 8 bases match TRBD1. The V gene's germline CDR1 is MGHRA and CDR2 YSYEKL. The CDR3 totals 16 residues. The CDR3 DNA reads TGCGCCAGCAGCCAAGATTGGCCAGGGGGCTCCTACGAGCAACACTTC. Translation: CASSQDWPGGSYEQHF.

In its sample, this clonotype was seen many times. The CDR3 region has the DNA TGTGCCAGCAGCCCAGGACAGGGGAACACCGGGGAGCTGTTTTTT. Amino acids: CASSPGQGNTGELFF. This chain joins TRBV7-9 and TRBJ2-2; 8 nucleotides match TRBD1. Trimming removed 5 bases from V and 1 base from J; junction bases left unmatched: 3. The CDR3 has 15 amino acids. The germline CDR1 and CDR2 sequences are SEHNR and FQNEAQ (reference sequence).

Notes on this clonotype: Sequence at one end of the junction differs from germline and may be a read error. The CDR3 region has the DNA TGTGCCAGCAGCGCGAACAGGGGCGTGAATGAAAAACTGCTTTTT. As protein: CASSANRGVNEKLLF. The chain has TRBV5-4 and TRBJ1-4; 7 bases align to TRBD1. The CDR3 length is 15 residues. Per germline, CDR1 SGHNT and CDR2 YYREEE (reference sequence).

As to this clonotype: A much larger clone lies a single base off, so this may be a read error. This chain uses TRBV9 with TRBJ2-1; D remains unclear. CDR1 and CDR2 from the germline V gene are SGDLS and YYNGEE. The length of the CDR3 is 14 residues. DNA of the CDR3: TGTGCCAGCAGCGTAGTGTTCTCCTACAATGAGCAGTCCTTC. This encodes CASSVVFSYNEQSF.

The chain joins TRBV15 to TRBJ2-7, with a tentative D call TRBD2 (7 bases). This CDR3 spans 15 amino acids. From germline, CDR1 is LNHNV and CDR2 YYDKDF (reference sequence). V shed 1 base and J shed 5 bases, with 15 bases lying between them. CDR3 coding DNA: TGTGCCACCAGCAGAGGGGGGGGGGGGGGCAACGAGCAGTACTTC. As protein: CATSRGGGGGNEQYF.

J is TRBJ1-3 and V is TRBV5-6; 7 nucleotides match TRBD1. Germline CDR1 reads SGHDT; CDR2 reads YYEEEE. CDR3 size: 18 residues. J was trimmed by 8 bases and V by 0 bases; bases with no gene match: 17. The CDR3 nucleotides are TGTGCCAGCAGCTTGGCAGGGGGGCCCAATAACTATGGCTACACCATATATTTT. It specifies CASSLAGGPNNYGYTIYF.

This clonotype came up many times. The chain couples TRBV9 to TRBJ2-7; no reliable D call. Germline V gives CDR1 SGDLS, CDR2 YYNGEE. V shed 0 bases and J shed 3 bases, with 13 bases lying between them. This CDR3 has 15 residues. The CDR3 is CASSVGAGPDYEQYF. The CDR3 nucleotides are TGTGCCAGCAGCGTAGGGGCAGGCCCCGACTACGAGCAGTACTTC.

This clonotype was seen ten or more times. The chain links TRBV12-3 or TRBV12-4 to TRBJ2-7; D gene uncertain. CDR3 length: 13 residues. V was pared by 6 bases and J by 7 bases, with 16 bases between. The CDR3 reads CASSNTIAGEQYF. In DNA form, the CDR3 reads TGTGCCAGCAGCAACACGATCGCCGGTGAGCAGTACTTC.

In the case of this clonotype: It is unclear where the CDR3 begins or ends on the DNA, so no DNA is shown, and the CDR3 is as TCRdb lists it. V is TRBV7-6 and J is TRBJ2-2; the table gives TRBD1 as D, unverified against the DNA. With termini counted, the CDR3 has 19 amino acids. From germline, CDR1 is SGHVS and CDR2 FNYEAQ. CDR3 region: CASSLGTGGDEQYFGELFF.

The table lists this clonotype with many counts. V gene TRBV13 combines with J gene TRBJ1-4, with D unclear. Between the trimmed V and J ends, which lost 5 bases and 5 bases, there was a span of 6 bases. There are 12 residues in the CDR3. The germline V gene has CDR1 PRHDT and CDR2 FYEKMQ (reference sequence). DNA of the CDR3: TGTGCCAGCAGCCTTCGAAATGAAAAACTGTTTTTT. It translates to CASSLRNEKLFF.

This clonotype was counted at least ten times. The chain uses TRBV7-8 and TRBJ1-5; D call uncertain. CDR1 is SGHVS and CDR2 is FQNEAQ in the germline V gene. CDR3 size: 14 residues. The germline V and J ends were trimmed by 5 bases and 1 base, with 9 bases remaining between them. This CDR3 reads CASSPQPSNQPQHF. For the CDR3, the DNA is TGTGCCAGCAGCCCCCAACCGAGCAATCAGCCCCAGCATTTT.

This clonotype appeared many times. The chain links TRBV6-2 or TRBV6-3 to TRBJ2-7, with 10 bases aligning to TRBD2. Germline trimming cut 10 bases from V and 6 bases from J; bases unmatched to any gene: 15. Germline-derived CDR1 and CDR2 are MNHEY and SVGEGT. This CDR3 has 15 amino acids. The CDR3 DNA sequence: TGTGCCACCCTACGGACTAGCGGAGCCCCCCGCGAGCAGTACTTC. Translating it yields CATLRTSGAPREQYF.

With regard to this clonotype: One end of the junction varies from germline; a read error may be responsible. The rearrangement joins TRBV7-8 to TRBJ2-7; the match to TRBD1 covers 7 bases. CDR1 is SGHVS, CDR2 FQNEAQ, per germline. The CDR3 is 14 residues long. CDR3 region: CASSFERDSYGQHF. The CDR3 DNA reads as TGTGCCAGCAGCTTCGAAAGGGACAGCTACGGGCAGCACTTC.

In this sample, this clonotype turned up many times. This chain uses TRBV9 with TRBJ2-1, with D maybe TRBD1 (6 bases). Trimming took off 3 bases at V and 2 bases at J, with 15 bases between the two ends. The CDR3 covers 16 residues. Germline V gene lookup returns CDR1 SGDLS and CDR2 YYNGEE. The CDR3 reads CASSDQQGYPYNEQFF. The DNA of the CDR3 is TGTGCCAGCAGCGACCAACAGGGTTACCCCTACAATGAGCAGTTCTTC.